This T cell receptor beta chain was identified in a study of regulatory T cells in long-lasting Graves disease. Specified time point: persistent/refractory GD, antithyroid drugs over 5 years with positive TRAb. The TCR library was made from RNA that had been extracted from PBMCs in TRIzol. CDR1 is SEHNR, CDR2 FQNEAQ, per germline (reference sequence). Trimming cost V 6 bases and J 5 bases, with 10 bases left between them. The CDR3 is made up of 13 amino acids. This clonotype appeared many times. iRepertoire HTBI primers and Arm-PCR of CDR3 regions built TCR beta libraries. TCRdb reprocessed the multiplex PCR reads via MiXCR and lists one record per CDR3 protein. The profile shows about 400,000 distinct CDR3 sequences, about a fifth of them singletons.

This receptor was taken from a female donor with Graves disease. The sample in question was peripheral blood mononuclear cells (PBMCs), obtained when the disease was refractory, from a patient treated with antithyroid drugs. V and J are TRBV7-9 and TRBJ2-2; no definite D call. CDR3 DNA sequence: TGTGCCAGCAGTTCCGACGGAACCGGGGAGCTGTTTTTT. Its translation is CASSSDGTGELFF.